A single sample is the source of the 9 T cell receptor beta chains below, sequenced in a study of vaccination effects on CD4 cells after COVID-19. The table came from immunoSEQ multiplex PCR; TCRdb's copy has only in-frame clones and leaves some out. The data hold more than 60,000 clones, with under 80% observed a single time. These TCRs are of unknown antigen specificity. Culture proceeded for 9 to 11 days, and CD4+ T cells were then isolated. Sequenced material: CD4+ T cells from PBMCs cultured without peptide, taken before COVID-19 vaccination. Receptors were obtained from a human donor who had a prior SARS-CoV-2 infection.

This chain joins TRBV5-5 and TRBJ2-2; D gene uncertain. Germline-derived CDR1 and CDR2 are SGHKS and YYEKEE (reference sequence). The CDR3 contains 13 residues. Trimming removed 4 bases at V and 2 bases at J, with 6 bases between. The CDR3 loop is CASSLINTGELFF. Written as DNA, the CDR3 is TGTGCCAGCAGCCTCATCAACACCGGGGAGCTGTTTTTT.

J is TRBJ1-2 and V is TRBV11-2; D perhaps matches TRBD1 (5 bases). The CDR3 has 15 residues. Trimming removed 6 bases from V and 4 bases from J, with 18 bases in between. Germline V CDR1 and CDR2: SGHAT, FQNNGV. CDR3 residues: CASRRAGTDSYGYTF. The CDR3 DNA sequence: TGTGCCAGCAGGCGAGCCGGGACGGACTCCTATGGCTACACCTTC.

The rearrangement links TRBV30 to TRBJ1-2, with 11 bases aligning to TRBD1. There are 16 residues in the CDR3. After removal of 2 bases from V and 4 bases from J, the junction contained 9 bases not matched to a gene. CDR1 GTSNPN and CDR2 SVGIG come from the germline V gene (reference sequence). The CDR3 DNA sequence: TGTGCCTGGAGTCCCCAGGGGGACAGGGGGTCCTATGGCTACACCTTC. This gives the protein CAWSPQGDRGSYGYTF.

The chain couples TRBV12-5 to TRBJ2-1; D remains ambiguous. The CDR3 extends over 13 amino acids. Trimming took 1 base from V and 6 from J, leaving 7 bases between them. Germline V gene data show CDR1 as LGHNT and CDR2 as FRNRAP. This chain's CDR3 is CASGLGLSNEQFF. CDR3 DNA: TGTGCTAGTGGTTTGGGACTTTCCAATGAGCAGTTCTTC.

The genes are TRBV6-1 and TRBJ1-4; 8 positions agree with TRBD1. After removal of 1 base from V and 7 bases from J, the junction contained 2 bases not matched to a gene. CDR1 is MNHNS, CDR2 SASEGT, per germline. This CDR3 comprises 14 residues. Written as DNA, the CDR3 is TGTGCCAGCAGTGAAGGGACAGGGTTTGAAAAACTGTTTTTT. Its protein is CASSEGTGFEKLFF.

This chain uses TRBV25-1 with TRBJ1-6, with D hard to call. V lost 2 bases, J lost 16 bases, and 12 bases lay in between. Germline CDR1 MGHDK, CDR2 SYGVNS. The CDR3 has 12 residues. The CDR3 sequence: CASSEGRRSLHF. CDR3 nucleotide sequence: TGTGCCAGCAGTGAAGGGAGGCGGAGTCTCCACTTT.

This rearrangement joins TRBV4-1 to TRBJ2-7, with 13 bases that match TRBD2. The CDR3 has 16 residues. The ends lost 1 base at V and 8 bases at J; junction bases unmatched: 8. Germline CDR1 and CDR2: MGHRA and YSYEKL. The CDR3, as DNA: TGCGCCAGCAGCCAAGGACTAGCGGGGGGCCCGCCCCAGCAGTACTTC. It encodes CASSQGLAGGPPQQYF.

This clone has just one count. This sequence joins TRBV7-3 and TRBJ2-5; 13 bases match TRBD2. The V gene's germline CDR1 is SGHTA and CDR2 FQGTGA. The CDR3 covers 17 residues. V was pared by 5 bases and J by 1 base, with 7 bases of the junction left unmatched. This chain's CDR3 is CASSDPGLAGTQETQYF. The CDR3 DNA reads as TGTGCCAGCAGCGACCCGGGACTAGCGGGAACCCAAGAGACCCAGTACTTC.

The genes are TRBV30 and TRBJ2-3; the match to TRBD2 covers 13 bases. CDR3 length: 14 amino acids. V gave up 3 bases and J gave up 8 bases; unmatched junction bases: 5. CDR1 and CDR2 from the germline V gene are GTSNPN and SVGIG (reference sequence). As DNA, the CDR3 is TGTGCCTGGAGACTAGCGGGGGGGCCGCGTACGCAGTATTTT. Protein sequence: CAWRLAGGPRTQYF.